This TCR beta chain was obtained from a study of T and B cells in COVID-19 patients. BIOMED2 TRB-A/B primer pools were used in multiplex TRB PCR. TCRdb re-derived calls from the multiplex PCR reads in MiXCR, one entry per CDR3 protein. The sample has about 16,000 distinct CDR3 sequences; about a quarter are singletons. The V end was cut by 5 bases, the J end by 6 bases, with 11 bases between. The CDR3 consists of 13 residues. Germline V CDR1 and CDR2: SGHTA, FQGNSA. Blood genomic DNA input for TRB amplification was about 240-500 ng. Sequencing was done on a sample of blood. The chain links TRBV7-2 to TRBJ1-5, with D perhaps TRBD1 (5 bases). The TCR comes from a human donor who had recovered from COVID-19. This chain's CDR3 is CASSGQWAQPQHF. CDR3 nucleotides: TGTGCCAGCAGCGGACAATGGGCTCAGCCCCAGCATTTT.